Listed below are T cell receptor beta chains from one sample, sequenced in a study of OX40 agonist ivuxolimab in advanced cancers. Assay: immunoSEQ multiplex PCR; the TCRdb copy retains only in-frame clones and omits some. Among over 80,000 clones, 75% to 95% were seen once, and the ten largest hold about 0.45%. Source: CD4+ or CD8+ T cells sorted from blood, taken in a trial of the OX40 agonist ivuxolimab. Receptor source: an adult with an advanced solid tumor such as melanoma, head and neck, liver or kidney cancer. CDR3s include the opening cysteine and the closing phenylalanine or tryptophan. The D gene is left open where the match is weak.

j_call d_call v_call cdr3_aa
TRBJ1-2 TRBD1 TRBV6-6 CASSGTGDGYTF
TRBJ2-7 TRBD2 TRBV7-2 CASSVQLAGPGYEQYF
TRBJ1-4 TRBD1 TRBV5-1 CASSLGGQAGNEKLFF
TRBJ1-3 NA TRBV30 CAWSGGGNTIYF
TRBJ2-3 NA TRBV2 CASSVDKRTDTQYF
TRBJ1-4 NA TRBV6-5 CASRGQGNEKLFF
TRBJ2-7 TRBD1 TRBV6-5 CASSRGPPFSEQYF
TRBJ1-1 NA TRBV5-1 CASSLGRDTEAFF
TRBJ2-7 TRBD2 TRBV6-5 CASSYGREGRQYF
TRBJ2-2 TRBD2 TRBV7-8 CARGKREGDGELFF
TRBJ2-7 TRBD2 TRBV28 CASSTSGRIPYEQYF
TRBJ1-6 NA TRBV11-3 CASSFGSYNSPLHF
TRBJ2-3 NA TRBV2 CASKEPLHTDTQYF
TRBJ1-5 NA TRBV28 CASTTYKGLRDQPQHF
TRBJ1-1 TRBD1 TRBV5-1 CASSLGTGMNTEAFF
TRBJ1-3 NA TRBV4-3 CASSQGATSGNTIYF
TRBJ2-5 TRBD2 TRBV28 CASSPRPRGGLPETQYF
TRBJ1-5 NA TRBV6-1 CASSVRGDGNQPQHF
TRBJ2-3 NA TRBV19 CASSIGGGGSDTQYF
TRBJ1-5 TRBD1 TRBV27 CASTRGQGTHLGNQPQHF
TRBJ2-5 NA TRBV9 CASSPRGRSETQYF